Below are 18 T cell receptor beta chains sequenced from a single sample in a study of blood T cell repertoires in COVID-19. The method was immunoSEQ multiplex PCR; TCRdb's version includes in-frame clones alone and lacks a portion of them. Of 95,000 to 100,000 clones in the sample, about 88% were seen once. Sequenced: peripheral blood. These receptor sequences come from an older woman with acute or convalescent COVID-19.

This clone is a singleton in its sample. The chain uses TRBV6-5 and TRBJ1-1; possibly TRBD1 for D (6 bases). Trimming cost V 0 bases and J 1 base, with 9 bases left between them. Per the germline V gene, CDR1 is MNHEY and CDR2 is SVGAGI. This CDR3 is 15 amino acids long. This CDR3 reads CASSYSGGGNTEAFF. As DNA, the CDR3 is TGTGCCAGCAGTTACTCGGGAGGGGGGAACACTGAAGCTTTCTTT.

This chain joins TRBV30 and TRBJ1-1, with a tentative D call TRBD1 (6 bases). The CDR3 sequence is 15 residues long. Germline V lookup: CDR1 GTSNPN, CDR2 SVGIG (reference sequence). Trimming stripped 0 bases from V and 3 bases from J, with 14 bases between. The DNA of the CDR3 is TGTGCCTGGAGTGTTGGATTGGGGGCGGACACTGAAGCTTTCTTT. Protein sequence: CAWSVGLGADTEAFF.

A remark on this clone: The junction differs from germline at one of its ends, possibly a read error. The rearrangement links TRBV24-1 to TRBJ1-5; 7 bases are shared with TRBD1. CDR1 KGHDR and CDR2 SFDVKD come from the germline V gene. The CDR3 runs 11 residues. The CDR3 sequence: CATSDMDRWNF. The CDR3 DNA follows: TGTGCCACCAGTGACATGGACAGGTGGAACTTT.

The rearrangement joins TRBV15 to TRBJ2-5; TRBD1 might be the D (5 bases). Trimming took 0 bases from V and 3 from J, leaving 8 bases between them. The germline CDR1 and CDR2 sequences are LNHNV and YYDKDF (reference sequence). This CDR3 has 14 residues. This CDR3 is CATSRDRREETQYF. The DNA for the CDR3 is TGTGCCACCAGCAGAGATCGCAGGGAAGAGACCCAGTACTTC.

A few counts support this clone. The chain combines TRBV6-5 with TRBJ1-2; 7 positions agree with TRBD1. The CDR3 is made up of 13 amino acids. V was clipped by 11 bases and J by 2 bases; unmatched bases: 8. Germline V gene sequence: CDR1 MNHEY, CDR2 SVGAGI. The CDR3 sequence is CAPRDSRNYGYTF. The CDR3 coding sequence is TGTGCCCCTCGGGACAGCCGGAACTATGGCTACACCTTC.

CDR3 protein: CASSHPFPVRSGGPSDEQYF. CDR3 bases: TGTGCCAGCAGCCACCCCTTTCCCGTTCGGTCCGGGGGGCCAAGCGACGAGCAGTACTTC. This chain uses TRBV4-2 with TRBJ2-7; D might be TRBD2 (7 bases). Between the trimmed V and J ends, which lost 3 bases and 5 bases, there was a span of 32 bases. The CDR3 is 20 amino acids. Germline CDR1 reads LGHNA; CDR2 reads YNFKEQ.

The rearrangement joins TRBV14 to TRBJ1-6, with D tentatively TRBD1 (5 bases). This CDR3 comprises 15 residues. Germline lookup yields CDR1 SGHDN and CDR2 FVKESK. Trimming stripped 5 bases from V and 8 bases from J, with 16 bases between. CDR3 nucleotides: TGTGCCAGCAGCTCCTTCGGGGGAAATTATTCACCCCTCCACTTT. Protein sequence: CASSSFGGNYSPLHF.

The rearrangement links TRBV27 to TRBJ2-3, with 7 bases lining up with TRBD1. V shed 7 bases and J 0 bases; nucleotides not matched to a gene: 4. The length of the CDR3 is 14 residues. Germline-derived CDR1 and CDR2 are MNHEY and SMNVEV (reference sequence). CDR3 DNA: TGTGCCAGCACCGCGGACAGGAGCACAGATACGCAGTATTTT. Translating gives CASTADRSTDTQYF.

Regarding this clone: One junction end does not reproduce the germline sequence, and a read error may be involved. Here the CDR3 DNA reads TGTGCCAGCAGGGAACCAGGGGGAAATACCATATATTTT. This gives the protein CASREPGGNTIYF. This chain joins TRBV6-1 and TRBJ1-3, with TRBD1 identical over 7 bases. The CDR3 covers 13 residues. Germline V gene data show CDR1 as MNHNS and CDR2 as SASEGT.

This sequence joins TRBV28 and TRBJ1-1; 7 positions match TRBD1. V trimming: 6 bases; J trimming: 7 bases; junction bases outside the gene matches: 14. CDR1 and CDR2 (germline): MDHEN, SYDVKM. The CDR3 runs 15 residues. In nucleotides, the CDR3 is TGTGCCAGCAGAGCCCCCGGGACAGTGAAACTTGAAGCTTTCTTT. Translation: CASRAPGTVKLEAFF.

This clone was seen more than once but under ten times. The CDR3 here is CASSKATGRGEKLFF. CDR3 nucleotides: TGTGCCAGCAGCAAAGCAACAGGGAGGGGAGAAAAACTGTTTTTT. The chain has TRBV21-1 and TRBJ1-4. TRBV21-1 is a pseudogene. There are 15 residues in the CDR3.

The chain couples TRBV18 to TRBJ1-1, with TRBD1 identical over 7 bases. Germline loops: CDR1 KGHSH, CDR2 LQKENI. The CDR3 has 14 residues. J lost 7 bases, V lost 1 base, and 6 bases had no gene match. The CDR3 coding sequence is TGTGCCAGCTCACCACAGGGGGCGCTCGGTGAAGCTTTCTTT. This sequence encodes CASSPQGALGEAFF. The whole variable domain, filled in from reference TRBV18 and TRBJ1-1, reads NAGVMQNPRHLVRRRGQEARLRCSPMKGHSHVYWYRQLPEEGLKFMVYLQKENIIDESGMPKERFSAEFPKEGPSILRIQQVVRGDSAAYFCASSPQGALGEAFFGQGTRLTVV.

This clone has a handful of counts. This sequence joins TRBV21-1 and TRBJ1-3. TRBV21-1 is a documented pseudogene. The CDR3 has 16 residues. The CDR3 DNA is TGTGCCAGCACCCCTCCCCGTCGGAGAGGTGGAAACACCATATATTTT. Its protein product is CASTPPRRRGGNTIYF.

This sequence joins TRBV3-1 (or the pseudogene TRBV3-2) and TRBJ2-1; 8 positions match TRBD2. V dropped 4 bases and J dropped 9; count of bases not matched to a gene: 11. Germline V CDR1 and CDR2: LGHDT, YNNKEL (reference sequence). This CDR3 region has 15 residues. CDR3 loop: CASSPLNSGAVEQFF. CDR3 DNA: TGTGCCAGCAGCCCCCTGAATAGCGGGGCCGTTGAGCAGTTCTTC.

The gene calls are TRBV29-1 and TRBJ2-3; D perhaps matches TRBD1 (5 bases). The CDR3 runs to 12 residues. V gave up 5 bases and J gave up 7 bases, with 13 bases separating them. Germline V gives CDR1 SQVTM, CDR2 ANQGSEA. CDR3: CSVHPGPNTQYF. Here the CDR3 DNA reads TGCAGCGTTCACCCAGGGCCGAATACGCAGTATTTT.

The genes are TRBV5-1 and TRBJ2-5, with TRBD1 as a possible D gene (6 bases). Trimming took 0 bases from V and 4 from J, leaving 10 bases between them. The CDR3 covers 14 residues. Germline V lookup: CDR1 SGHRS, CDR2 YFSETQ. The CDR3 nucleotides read TGCGCCAGCAGCTTGGGTGCAGGGGTAGAGACCCAGTACTTC. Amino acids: CASSLGAGVETQYF.

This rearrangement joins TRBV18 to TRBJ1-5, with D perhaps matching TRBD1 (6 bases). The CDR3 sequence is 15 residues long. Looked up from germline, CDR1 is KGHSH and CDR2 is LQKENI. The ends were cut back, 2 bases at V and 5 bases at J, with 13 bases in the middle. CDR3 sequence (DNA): TGTGCCAGCTCACCAGTAGGGGGGAGGGATCAGCCCCAGCATTTT. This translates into CASSPVGGRDQPQHF.

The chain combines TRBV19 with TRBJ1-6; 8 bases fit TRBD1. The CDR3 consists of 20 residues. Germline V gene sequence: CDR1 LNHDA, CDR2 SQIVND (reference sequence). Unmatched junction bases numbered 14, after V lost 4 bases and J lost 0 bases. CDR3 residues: CASSTRDRLRLSSYNSPLHF. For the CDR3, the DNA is TGTGCCAGTAGTACCCGGGACAGGCTTCGGTTAAGCTCCTATAATTCACCCCTCCACTTT.